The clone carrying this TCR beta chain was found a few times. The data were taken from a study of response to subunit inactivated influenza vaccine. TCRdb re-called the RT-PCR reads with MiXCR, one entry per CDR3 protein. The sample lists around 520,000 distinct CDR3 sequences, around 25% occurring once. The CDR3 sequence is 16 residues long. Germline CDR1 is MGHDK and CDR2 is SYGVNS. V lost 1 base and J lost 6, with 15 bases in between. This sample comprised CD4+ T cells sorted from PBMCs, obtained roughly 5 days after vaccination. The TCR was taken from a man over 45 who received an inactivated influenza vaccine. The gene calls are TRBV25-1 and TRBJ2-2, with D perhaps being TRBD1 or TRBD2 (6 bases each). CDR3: CASSESVGGRAGELFF. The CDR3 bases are TGTGCCAGCAGTGAATCGGTCGGGGGCAGGGCCGGGGAGCTGTTTTTT. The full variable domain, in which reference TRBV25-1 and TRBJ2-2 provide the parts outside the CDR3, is EADIYQTPRYLVIGTGKKITLECSQTMGHDKMYWYQQDPGMELHLIHYSYGVNSTEKGDLSSESTVSRIRTEHFPLTLESARPSHTSQYLCASSESVGGRAGELFFGEGSRLTVL.